The present T cell receptor beta chain was sequenced within a study of shared clonotypes between healthy human individuals. Study in general: Donors had three CD4 naive, three CD4 memory, two CD8 naive and one CD8 memory plate apiece.

CD8 cells classed as naive were CD45RO-negative and positively selected for CCR7, excluding terminally differentiated effector memory CD45RA+ cells. In its sample, this clone was seen once. The assay was immunoSEQ multiplex PCR, and TCRdb's table has in-frame clones only and misses some. The table includes some 740,000 clones, 80% to 95% detected once. The CDR3 is 13 amino acids. Unmatched junction bases numbered 8, after V lost 6 bases and J lost 7 bases. In germline, CDR1 is SQVTM, CDR2 ANQGSEA. The chain links TRBV29-1 to TRBJ2-2; 7 positions match TRBD1. Sequenced material: naive CD8+ T cells sorted from blood. The receptor was derived from a man aged 25-45 years in good health. The CDR3 nucleotides read TGCAGCGTGGGCCGACAGGGCGACGGGGAGCTGTTTTTT. It yields the protein CSVGRQGDGELFF.